A selection of T cell receptor beta chains follows, all from one sample in a study of T cell changes during pregnancy in multiple sclerosis. The protocol was immunoSEQ multiplex PCR, while the TCRdb copy is restricted to in-frame clones and leaves out a portion. Altogether tens of thousands of clones are present, around nine tenths being singletons, with the ten largest covering about 0.52%. Source: CD4+ T cells from peripheral blood mononuclear cells, taken in the second trimester of pregnancy. The receptors were gathered from a female donor with multiple sclerosis, enrolled in a pregnancy study. The CDR3 runs from the conserved cysteine through the conserved F or W. The D gene is left open where the match is weak. Rows give clone size only sometimes, using once, few, many, or a class for an expanded clone.

CDR3aa | CDR3nt | v_gene | abundance | j_gene | d_gene
CASRMTVGDYNEQFF | TGTGCCAGCAGGATGACAGTTGGGGACTACAATGAGCAGTTCTTC | TRBV5-6 | . | TRBJ2-1 | .
CASSPGERTGERFF | TGTGCCAGCTCACCAGGGGAGAGGACAGGGGAGCGGTTCTTC | TRBV18 | once | TRBJ2-1 | TRBD1
CASSQAGTQNQPQHF | TGCGCCAGCAGCCAAGCCGGGACACAAAATCAGCCCCAGCATTTT | TRBV4-1 | . | TRBJ1-5 | .
CASSFPGRTNEKLFF | TGTGCCAGCAGCTTCCCGGGGAGGACTAATGAAAAACTGTTTTTT | TRBV5-5 | . | TRBJ1-4 | .
CASSVRSGGAGDTQYF | TGTGCCAGCAGCGTTAGGAGCGGGGGGGCCGGAGATACGCAGTATTTT | TRBV9 | . | TRBJ2-3 | TRBD2
CASSVGSYNSPLHF | TGTGCCAGCAGCGTTGGTAGCTATAATTCACCCCTCCACTTT | TRBV9 | . | TRBJ1-6 | .
CASSIDRGLLETQYF | TGTGCCAGTAGTATTGACAGGGGGCTACTGGAGACCCAGTACTTC | TRBV19 | once | TRBJ2-5 | TRBD1
CASSLSRTNYEQYF | TGTGCCAGCAGTTTATCGAGGACAAACTACGAGCAGTACTTC | TRBV28 | . | TRBJ2-7 | .
CASSPPQGTEAFF | TGTGCCAGCAGTCCGCCACAGGGGACTGAAGCTTTCTTT | TRBV28 | . | TRBJ1-1 | TRBD1
CASSPLADTQYF | TGTGCCAGCAGCCCGCTAGCAGATACGCAGTATTTT | TRBV9 | . | TRBJ2-3 | .
CATSRDWDTYEQYF | TGTGCCACCAGCAGAGATTGGGACACCTACGAGCAGTACTTC | TRBV15 | . | TRBJ2-7 | .
CASSQAGAVEQYF | TGTGCCAGCAGCCAAGCGGGAGCCGTCGAGCAGTACTTC | TRBV5-4 | . | TRBJ2-7 | TRBD2
CASSLEILAKETQYF | TGTGCCAGCAGCTTAGAAATACTAGCGAAAGAGACCCAGTACTTC | TRBV7-8 | . | TRBJ2-5 | TRBD2
CASSLRVGVAGVFTSYEQYF | TGTGCCAGCAGCTTACGCGTCGGGGTAGCGGGAGTTTTTACGTCCTACGAGCAGTACTTC | TRBV13 | . | TRBJ2-7 | TRBD2
CASSLTSGSTDTQYF | TGTGCTAGCAGTTTGACTAGCGGGAGCACAGATACGCAGTATTTT | TRBV7-7 | . | TRBJ2-3 | TRBD2
CASSFVNQETQYF | TGTGCCAGCAGTTTTGTAAACCAAGAGACCCAGTACTTC | TRBV28 | . | TRBJ2-5 | .
CASSVSGGGLTGELFF | TGTGCCAGCAGCGTATCGGGAGGGGGACTAACCGGGGAGCTGTTTTTT | TRBV9 | . | TRBJ2-2 | TRBD2
CASSGTTTYEQYF | TGTGCCAGTAGTGGGACTACCACCTACGAGCAGTACTTC | TRBV19 | few | TRBJ2-7 | TRBD2
CASSLEHVTGELFF | TGTGCCAGCAGCTTAGAACACGTCACCGGGGAGCTGTTTTTT | TRBV11-3 | . | TRBJ2-2 | .
CASSLLAGSHEQYF | TGCGCCAGCAGCTTGTTGGCGGGTTCCCACGAGCAGTACTTC | TRBV5-1 | . | TRBJ2-7 | .
CASSLQGAVKNNEQFF | TGTGCCAGCAGCCTACAGGGAGCGGTTAAGAACAATGAGCAGTTCTTC | TRBV7-2 | . | TRBJ2-1 | .
CASSLVAGGNTDTQYF | TGTGCCAGCAGCTTAGTAGCGGGGGGGAATACAGATACGCAGTATTTT | TRBV7-6 | . | TRBJ2-3 | TRBD2
CASSSTGGYEQYF | TGTGCCAGCAGTTCTACAGGGGGATACGAGCAGTACTTC | TRBV7-3 | . | TRBJ2-7 | TRBD1
CASSLGARENEQFF | TGCGCCAGCAGCTTGGGGGCGCGGGAGAATGAGCAGTTCTTC | TRBV5-1 | . | TRBJ2-1 | TRBD2
CSAGGRSSYTF | TGCAGTGCAGGGGGACGTTCAAGCTACACCTTC | TRBV20-1 | . | TRBJ1-2 | .
CASSPLGQAQETQYF | TGTGCCAGCTCACCACTCGGACAGGCCCAAGAGACCCAGTACTTC | TRBV18 | . | TRBJ2-5 | TRBD1
CASSFQDRAYEQYF | TGTGCCAGCAGCTTCCAGGACAGGGCCTACGAGCAGTACTTC | TRBV7-2 | . | TRBJ2-7 | TRBD1
CASSSDPGGSKNTIYF | TGCGCCAGCAGCTCCGATCCAGGGGGCTCGAAAAACACCATATATTTT | TRBV5-1 | . | TRBJ1-3 | TRBD1
CASSSRGLAGVVDTQYF | TGTGCCAGCAGCTCCCGGGGACTAGCGGGAGTAGTAGATACGCAGTATTTT | TRBV7-2 | . | TRBJ2-3 | TRBD2
CASRDDTYEQYF | TGTGCCAGCAGAGACGACACCTACGAGCAGTACTTC | TRBV2 | . | TRBJ2-7 | .
CASSRGGATSPLHF | TGTGCCAGCAGCCGGGGAGGGGCGACCTCACCCCTCCACTTT | TRBV7-2 | once | TRBJ1-6 | .
CASSNGHLYGYTF | TGTGCCAGCAGCAACGGACACCTGTATGGCTACACCTTC | TRBV28 | . | TRBJ1-2 | .
CASRLNRDEKLFF | TGCGCCAGCAGGTTGAACAGGGATGAAAAACTGTTTTTT | TRBV5-1 | . | TRBJ1-4 | .
CASSIDRFSNQPQHF | TGTGCCAGTAGTATAGACAGGTTTAGCAATCAGCCCCAGCATTTT | TRBV19 | few | TRBJ1-5 | .
CATTNQGGVSNQPQHF | TGTGCCACCACCAACCAGGGGGGTGTGAGCAATCAGCCCCAGCATTTT | TRBV15 | . | TRBJ1-5 | TRBD1
CASSERTSGRPGPIDTQYF | TGTGCCAGCAGTGAAAGGACTAGCGGGAGGCCGGGACCAATAGATACGCAGTATTTT | TRBV2 | . | TRBJ2-3 | TRBD2
CASSSGAGGRTETQYF | TGTGCCAGCAGCTCAGGAGCAGGGGGCCGGACAGAGACCCAGTACTTC | TRBV5-6 | . | TRBJ2-5 | TRBD1
CASRDKSPRDTEAFF | TGTGCCAGTAGGGACAAGTCTCCAAGGGACACTGAAGCTTTCTTT | TRBV19 | . | TRBJ1-1 | .
CASSPAGVGYGYTF | TGTGCCAGCAGCCCAGCCGGAGTCGGCTATGGCTACACCTTC | TRBV7-8 | . | TRBJ1-2 | .
CASSPRQDTGELFF | TGTGCCAGCAGCCCCAGACAGGACACCGGGGAGCTGTTTTTT | TRBV7-2 | . | TRBJ2-2 | .
CASGTGVFNEQFF | TGTGCCAGCGGGACAGGGGTGTTCAATGAGCAGTTCTTC | TRBV27 | . | TRBJ2-1 | TRBD1
CAWSPGGTEAFF | TGTGCCTGGAGTCCGGGGGGAACTGAAGCTTTCTTT | TRBV30 | few | TRBJ1-1 | .
CASSLRGLATDTQYF | TGCGCCAGCAGCTTGAGGGGACTAGCGACAGATACGCAGTATTTT | TRBV5-1 | . | TRBJ2-3 | TRBD2
CASRSRPGASTDTQYF | TGTGCCAGCAGATCTCGCCCGGGTGCTAGCACAGATACGCAGTATTTT | TRBV5-6 | . | TRBJ2-3 | .
CASSLNPGQGGNEQFF | TGTGCCAGCAGCTTGAATCCGGGACAGGGGGGCAATGAGCAGTTCTTC | TRBV7-3 | . | TRBJ2-1 | TRBD1
CASSESLTVYSNQPQHF | TGTGCCAGCAGTGAATCACTGACAGTTTATAGCAATCAGCCCCAGCATTTT | TRBV6-1 | . | TRBJ1-5 | .
CASSQLAGGTDTQYF | TGTGCCAGCAGCCAACTAGCGGGGGGCACAGATACGCAGTATTTT | TRBV21-1 | . | TRBJ2-3 | .
CASMRQGAGGELFF | TGCGCCAGTATGAGACAGGGGGCTGGCGGGGAGCTGTTTTTT | TRBV5-1 | . | TRBJ2-2 | TRBD1